This T cell receptor (beta chain) derives from a study of shared T cell receptors in the human thymus. Some clones are missing from TCRdb's copy, which holds only in-frame ones; the method was immunoSEQ multiplex PCR. The data show 600,000 to 900,000 clones, with 80% to 90% seen just once and about 0.0098% held by the top ten. Trimming cost V 1 base and J 14 bases, with 25 bases left between them. There are 16 residues in the CDR3. Looked up from germline, CDR1 is MGHRA and CDR2 is YSYEKL. These data were likewise used in another study, on human thymus T cells. Per that study: Obtained as resections during corrective heart surgery, the thymus tissue was then studied. Repertoires sampled from thymus and blood appeared biased in V and J gene usage.

The V gene is TRBV4-1, the J gene TRBJ2-3; TRBD2 is a possible D gene (6 bases). Sequenced: thymocytes. The source of this sequence is a girl in the first two years of life with a congenital heart defect. This CDR3 reads CASSQAFSFWQRAPYF. The CDR3 nucleotides read TGCGCCAGCAGCCAAGCTTTTTCGTTCTGGCAGCGGGCCCCGTATTTT.